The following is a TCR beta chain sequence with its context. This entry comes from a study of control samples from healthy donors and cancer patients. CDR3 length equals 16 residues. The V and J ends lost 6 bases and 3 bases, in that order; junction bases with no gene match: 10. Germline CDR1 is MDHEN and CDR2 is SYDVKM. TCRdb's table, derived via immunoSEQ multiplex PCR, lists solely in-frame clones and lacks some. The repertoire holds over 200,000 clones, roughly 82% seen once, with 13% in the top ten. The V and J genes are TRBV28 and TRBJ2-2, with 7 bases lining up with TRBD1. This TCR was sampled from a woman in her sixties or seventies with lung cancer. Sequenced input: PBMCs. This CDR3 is CASSFIQGDHTGELFF. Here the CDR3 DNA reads TGTGCCAGCAGCTTTATCCAGGGGGATCACACCGGGGAGCTGTTTTTT.